The clone carrying this TCR beta chain was seen more than once but under ten times. This record comes from a study of shared clonotypes between healthy human individuals. Some clones are missing from TCRdb's copy, which holds only in-frame ones; the method was immunoSEQ multiplex PCR. The table has about 2 million clones, 95% seen once. Material for sequencing was naive CD4+ T cells sorted from blood. Indicated subset: CD45RA+ positively selected. The clonotype comes from a young man in good health.

The CDR3 bases are TGTGCCATACGGCAACGGGGAGTCGGAAACTATGGCTACACCTTC. Translation gives CAIRQRGVGNYGYTF. The chain links TRBV6-5 to TRBJ1-2; no reliable D call. Trimming cost V 10 bases and J 2 bases, with 20 bases left between them. The CDR3 has 15 residues. Germline V gene lookup returns CDR1 MNHEY and CDR2 SVGAGI.